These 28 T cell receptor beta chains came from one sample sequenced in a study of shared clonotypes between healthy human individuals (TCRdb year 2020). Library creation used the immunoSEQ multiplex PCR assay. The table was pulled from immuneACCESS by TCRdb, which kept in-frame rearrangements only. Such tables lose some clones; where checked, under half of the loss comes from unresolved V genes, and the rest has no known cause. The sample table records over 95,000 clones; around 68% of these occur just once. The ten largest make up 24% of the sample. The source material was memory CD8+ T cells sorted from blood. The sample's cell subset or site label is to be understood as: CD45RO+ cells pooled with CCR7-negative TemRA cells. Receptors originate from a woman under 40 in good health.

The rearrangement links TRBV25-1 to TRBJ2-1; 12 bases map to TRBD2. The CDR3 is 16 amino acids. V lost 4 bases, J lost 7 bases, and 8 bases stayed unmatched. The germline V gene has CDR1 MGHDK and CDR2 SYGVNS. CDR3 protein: CASSGLTSGSVNEQFF. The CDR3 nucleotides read TGTGCCAGCAGTGGTTTGACTAGCGGGAGTGTAAATGAGCAGTTCTTC. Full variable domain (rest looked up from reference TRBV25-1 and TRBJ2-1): EADIYQTPRYLVIGTGKKITLECSQTMGHDKMYWYQQDPGMELHLIHYSYGVNSTEKGDLSSESTVSRIRTEHFPLTLESARPSHTSQYLCASSGLTSGSVNEQFFGPGTRLTVL.

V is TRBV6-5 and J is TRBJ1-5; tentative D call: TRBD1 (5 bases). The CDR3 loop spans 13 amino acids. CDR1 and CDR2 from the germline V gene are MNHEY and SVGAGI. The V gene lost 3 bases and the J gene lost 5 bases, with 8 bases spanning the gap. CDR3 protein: CASSYVRDQPQHF. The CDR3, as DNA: TGTGCCAGCAGTTATGTCAGGGATCAGCCCCAGCATTTT.

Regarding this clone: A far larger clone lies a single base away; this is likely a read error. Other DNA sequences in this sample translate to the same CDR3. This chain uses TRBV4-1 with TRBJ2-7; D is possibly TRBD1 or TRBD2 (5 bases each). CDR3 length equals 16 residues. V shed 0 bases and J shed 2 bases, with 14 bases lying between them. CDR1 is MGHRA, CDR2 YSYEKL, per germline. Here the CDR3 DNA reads TGCGCCAGCAGCCAAGACGGGGCAGACAAAACCTACGAGCAGTACTTC. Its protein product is CASSQDGADKTYEQYF.

DNA for the CDR3: TGTGCCAGCAGTGCGGGACCGATCGAAGACTACGAGCAGTACTTC. Amino acid sequence: CASSAGPIEDYEQYF. The chain couples TRBV2 to TRBJ2-7; possibly TRBD1 or TRBD2 for D (5 bases each). Germline CDR1 and CDR2: SNHLY and FYNNEI. V lost 4 bases, J lost 3 bases, and 16 bases lay in between. The CDR3 is made up of 15 amino acids.

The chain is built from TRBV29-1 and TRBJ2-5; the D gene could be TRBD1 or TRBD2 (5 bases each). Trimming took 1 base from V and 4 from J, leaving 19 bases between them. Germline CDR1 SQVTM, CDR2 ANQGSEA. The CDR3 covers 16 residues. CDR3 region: CSVEVGTRAVGETQYF. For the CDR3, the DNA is TGCAGCGTTGAAGTCGGGACGAGGGCTGTGGGAGAGACCCAGTACTTC.

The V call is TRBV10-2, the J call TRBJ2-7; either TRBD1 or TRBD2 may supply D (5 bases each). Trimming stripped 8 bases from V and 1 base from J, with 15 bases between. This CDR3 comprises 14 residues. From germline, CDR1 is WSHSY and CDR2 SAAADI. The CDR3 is CASSPRGWSYEQYF. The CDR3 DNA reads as TGCGCCAGCTCCCCGAGGGGATGGTCCTACGAGCAGTACTTC.

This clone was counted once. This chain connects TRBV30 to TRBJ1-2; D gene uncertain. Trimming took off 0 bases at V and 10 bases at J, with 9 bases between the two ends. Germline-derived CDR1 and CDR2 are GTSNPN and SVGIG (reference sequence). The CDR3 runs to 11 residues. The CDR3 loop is CAWSVFGPYTF. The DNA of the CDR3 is TGTGCCTGGAGTGTTTTTGGTCCCTACACCTTC.

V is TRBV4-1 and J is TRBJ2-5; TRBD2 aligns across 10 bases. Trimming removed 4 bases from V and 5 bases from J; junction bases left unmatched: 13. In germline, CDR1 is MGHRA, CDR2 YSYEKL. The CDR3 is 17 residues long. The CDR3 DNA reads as TGCGCCAGCAGCCTAAAGCCGGGACTAGCGCTATTTGAGACCCAGTACTTC. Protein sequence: CASSLKPGLALFETQYF.

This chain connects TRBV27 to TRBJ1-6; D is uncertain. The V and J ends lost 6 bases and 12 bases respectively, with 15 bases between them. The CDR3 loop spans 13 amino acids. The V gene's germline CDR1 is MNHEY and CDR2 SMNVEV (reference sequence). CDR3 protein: CASSSQEKIPLHF. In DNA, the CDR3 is TGTGCCAGCAGCTCCCAGGAAAAGATACCCCTCCACTTT.

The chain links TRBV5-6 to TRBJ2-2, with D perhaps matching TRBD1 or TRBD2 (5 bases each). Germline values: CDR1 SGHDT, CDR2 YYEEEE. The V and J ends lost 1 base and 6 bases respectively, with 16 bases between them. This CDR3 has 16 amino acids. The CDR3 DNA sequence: TGTGCCAGCAGCTTGAATCCCGGGGCTGGCGCCGGGGAGCTGTTTTTT. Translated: CASSLNPGAGAGELFF.

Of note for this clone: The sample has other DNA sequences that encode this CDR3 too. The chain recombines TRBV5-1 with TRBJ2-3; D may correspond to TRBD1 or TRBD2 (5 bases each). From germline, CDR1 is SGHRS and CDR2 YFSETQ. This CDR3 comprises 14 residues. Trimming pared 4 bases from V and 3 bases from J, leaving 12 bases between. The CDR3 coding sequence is TGCGCCAGCAGCCCCGGGACGCTAACAGATACGCAGTATTTT. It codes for CASSPGTLTDTQYF.

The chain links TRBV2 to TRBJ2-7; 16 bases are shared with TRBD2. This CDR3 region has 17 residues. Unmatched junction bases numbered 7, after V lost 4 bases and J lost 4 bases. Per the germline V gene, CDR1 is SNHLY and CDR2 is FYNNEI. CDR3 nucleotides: TGTGCCAGCAGTGGGGGACTAGCGGGAGGGCCAAGGTACGAGCAGTACTTC. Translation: CASSGGLAGGPRYEQYF.

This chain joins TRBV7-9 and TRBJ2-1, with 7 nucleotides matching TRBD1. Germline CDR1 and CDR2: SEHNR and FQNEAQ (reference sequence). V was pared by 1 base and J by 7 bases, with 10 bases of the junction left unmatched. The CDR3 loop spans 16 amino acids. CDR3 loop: CASSLVQTGVLNEQFF. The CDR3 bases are TGTGCCAGCAGCTTAGTCCAAACAGGGGTTTTAAATGAGCAGTTCTTC.

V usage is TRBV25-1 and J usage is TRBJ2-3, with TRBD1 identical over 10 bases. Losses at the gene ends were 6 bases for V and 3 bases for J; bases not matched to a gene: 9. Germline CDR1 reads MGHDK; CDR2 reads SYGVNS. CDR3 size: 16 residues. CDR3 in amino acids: CASRKDPGQGTDTQYF. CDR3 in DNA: TGTGCCAGCAGAAAGGACCCGGGACAGGGGACAGATACGCAGTATTTT.

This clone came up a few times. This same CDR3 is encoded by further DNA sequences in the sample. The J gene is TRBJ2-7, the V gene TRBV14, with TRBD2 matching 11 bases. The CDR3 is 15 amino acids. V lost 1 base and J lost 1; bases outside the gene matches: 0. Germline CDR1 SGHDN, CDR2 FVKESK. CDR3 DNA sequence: TGTGCCAGCAGCCAAGGACTAGCGGGGTCCTACGAGCAGTACTTC. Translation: CASSQGLAGSYEQYF.

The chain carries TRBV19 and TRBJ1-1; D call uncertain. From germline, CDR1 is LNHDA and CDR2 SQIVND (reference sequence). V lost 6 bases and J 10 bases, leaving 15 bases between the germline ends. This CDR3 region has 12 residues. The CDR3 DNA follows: TGTGCCAGTAGAAAAACGGGATGGGGAGCTTTCTTT. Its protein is CASRKTGWGAFF. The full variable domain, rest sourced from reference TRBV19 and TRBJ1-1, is DGGITQSPKYLFRKEGQNVTLSCEQNLNHDAMYWYRQDPGQGLRLIYYSQIVNDFQKGDIAEGYSVSREKKESFPLTVTSAQKNPTAFYLCASRKTGWGAFFGQGTRLTVV.

The CDR3 protein is CASSYSDNYGYTF. CDR3 in DNA: TGTGCCAGCAGTTACTCGGACAACTATGGCTACACCTTC. The rearrangement links TRBV6-6 to TRBJ1-2; no clear D. The ends were cut back, 0 bases at V and 2 bases at J, with 4 bases in the middle. The V gene's germline CDR1 is MNHNY and CDR2 SVGAGI (reference sequence). This CDR3 spans 13 amino acids.

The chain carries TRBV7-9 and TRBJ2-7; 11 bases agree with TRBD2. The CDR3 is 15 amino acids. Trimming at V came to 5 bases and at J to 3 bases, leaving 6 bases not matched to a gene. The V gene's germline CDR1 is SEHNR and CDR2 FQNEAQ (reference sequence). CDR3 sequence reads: CASSLLAGENYEQYF. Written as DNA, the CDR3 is TGTGCCAGCAGCCTACTAGCGGGAGAAAACTACGAGCAGTACTTC.

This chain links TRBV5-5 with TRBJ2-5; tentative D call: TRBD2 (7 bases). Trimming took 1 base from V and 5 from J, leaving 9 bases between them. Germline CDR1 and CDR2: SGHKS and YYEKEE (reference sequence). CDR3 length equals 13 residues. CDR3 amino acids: CASSLWGGETQYF. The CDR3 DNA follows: TGTGCCAGCAGCTTGTGGGGGGGCGAGACCCAGTACTTC.

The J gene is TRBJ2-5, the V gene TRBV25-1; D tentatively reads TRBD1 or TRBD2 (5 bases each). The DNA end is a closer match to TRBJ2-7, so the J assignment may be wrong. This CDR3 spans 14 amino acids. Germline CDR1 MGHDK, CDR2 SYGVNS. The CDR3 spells CASSSGTTSYEQYF. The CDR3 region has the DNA TGTGCCAGCAGCTCCGGGACGACCTCCTACGAGCAGTACTTC.

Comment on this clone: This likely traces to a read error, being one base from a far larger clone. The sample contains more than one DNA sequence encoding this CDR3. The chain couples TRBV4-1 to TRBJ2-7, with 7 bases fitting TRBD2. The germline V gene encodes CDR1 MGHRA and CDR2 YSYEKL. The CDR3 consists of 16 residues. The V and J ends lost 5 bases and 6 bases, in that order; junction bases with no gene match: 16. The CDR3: CASSLLAGVGVGEQYF. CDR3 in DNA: TGCGCCAGCAGCTTACTTGCGGGAGTAGGGGTGGGCGAGCAGTACTTC.

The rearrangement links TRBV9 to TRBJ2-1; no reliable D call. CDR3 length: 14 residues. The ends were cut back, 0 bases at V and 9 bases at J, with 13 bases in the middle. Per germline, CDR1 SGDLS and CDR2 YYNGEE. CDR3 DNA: TGTGCCAGCAGCGTAGGTGGCGCGAGTGGTGAGCAGTTCTTC. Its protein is CASSVGGASGEQFF.

The CDR3 DNA is TGTGCCACCAGCAGAGATAGGAGTAGCGGGCCCATTGGGGAGCAGTACTTC. Translated: CATSRDRSSGPIGEQYF. The V call is TRBV15, the J call TRBJ2-7; 7 bases line up with TRBD2. Germline trimming cut 0 bases from V and 7 bases from J; bases unmatched to any gene: 15. From germline, CDR1 is LNHNV and CDR2 YYDKDF (reference sequence). The length of the CDR3 is 17 residues.

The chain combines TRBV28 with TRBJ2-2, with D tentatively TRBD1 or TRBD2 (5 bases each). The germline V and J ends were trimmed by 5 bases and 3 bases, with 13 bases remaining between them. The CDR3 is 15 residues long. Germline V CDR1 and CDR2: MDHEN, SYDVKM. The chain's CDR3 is CASSTGTRDTGELFF. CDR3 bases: TGTGCCAGCAGTACCGGGACGAGGGACACCGGGGAGCTGTTTTTT.

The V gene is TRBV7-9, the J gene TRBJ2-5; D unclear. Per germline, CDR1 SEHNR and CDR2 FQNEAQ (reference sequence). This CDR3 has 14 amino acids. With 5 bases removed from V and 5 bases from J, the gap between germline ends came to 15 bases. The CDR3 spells CASSPTLNWETQYF. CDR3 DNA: TGTGCCAGCAGCCCTACCCTGAACTGGGAGACCCAGTACTTC. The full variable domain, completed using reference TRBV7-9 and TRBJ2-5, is DTGVSQNPRHKITKRGQNVTFRCDPISEHNRLYWYRQTLGQGPEFLTYFQNEAQLEKSRLLSDRFSAERPKGSFSTLEIQRTEQGDSAMYLCASSPTLNWETQYFGPGTRLLVL.

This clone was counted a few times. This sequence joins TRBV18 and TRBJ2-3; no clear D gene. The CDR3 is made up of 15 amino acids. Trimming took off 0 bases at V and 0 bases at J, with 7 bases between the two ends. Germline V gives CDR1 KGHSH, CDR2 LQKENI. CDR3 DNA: TGTGCCAGCTCACCACCCTCGTCTAGCACAGATACGCAGTATTTT. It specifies CASSPPSSSTDTQYF.

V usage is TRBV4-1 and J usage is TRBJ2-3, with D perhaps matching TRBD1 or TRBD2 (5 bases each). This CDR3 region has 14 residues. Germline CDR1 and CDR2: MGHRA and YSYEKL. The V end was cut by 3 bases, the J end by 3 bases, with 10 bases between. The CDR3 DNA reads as TGCGCCAGCAGCCAGGGACGGGGAACAGATACGCAGTATTTT. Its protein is CASSQGRGTDTQYF.

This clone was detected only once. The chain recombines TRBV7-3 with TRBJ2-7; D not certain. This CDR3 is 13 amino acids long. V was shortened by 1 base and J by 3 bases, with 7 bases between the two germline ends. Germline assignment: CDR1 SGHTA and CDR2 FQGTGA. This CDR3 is CASSLRADYEQYF. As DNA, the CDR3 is TGTGCCAGCAGCTTAAGGGCAGACTACGAGCAGTACTTC. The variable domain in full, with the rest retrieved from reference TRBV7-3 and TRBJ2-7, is GAGVSQTPSNKVTEKGKYVELRCDPISGHTALYWYRQSLGQGPEFLIYFQGTGAADDSGLPNDRFFAVRPEGSVSTLKIQRTERGDSAVYLCASSLRADYEQYFGPGTRLTVT.